The clone carrying this T cell receptor beta chain came up many times. This sample was included in a study of regulatory T cells in long-lasting Graves disease. Time point of the sample: newly diagnosed GD, antithyroid drugs for less than 3 months. Extracted PBMC RNA gave rise to the TCR library. This CDR3 is built from 15 residues. V dropped 4 bases and J dropped 8; count of bases not matched to a gene: 10. Per the germline V gene, CDR1 is SNHLY and CDR2 is FYNNEI. The TCR beta library used iRepertoire HTBI primers with Arm-PCR amplification of CDR3. TCRdb reanalysed the multiplex PCR reads using MiXCR and keeps one entry per CDR3 protein. The table includes about 240,000 distinct CDR3 sequences, roughly a fifth detected once.

The clonotype comes from a female donor with Graves disease. The starting material was peripheral blood mononuclear cells (PBMCs), obtained at new diagnosis, from a patient treated with antithyroid drugs. The chain has TRBV2 and TRBJ1-2; 10 positions agree with TRBD1. CDR3 region: CASSGLTGGQSGYTF. The CDR3 DNA sequence: TGTGCCAGCAGTGGATTGACAGGGGGCCAGAGCGGCTACACCTTC. Full variable domain (remainder filled in from reference TRBV2 and TRBJ1-2): EPEVTQTPSHQVTQMGQEVILRCVPISNHLYFYWYRQILGQKVEFLVSFYNNEISEKSEIFDDQFSVERPDGSNFTLKIRSTKLEDSAMYFCASSGLTGGQSGYTFGSGTRLTVV.